This T cell receptor beta chain was found in a study of blood T cell repertoires in COVID-19. Study information: The United States, Italy and Spain provided the acute and convalescent COVID-19 samples. Sample material is recorded as cDNA or gDNA derived from T cells, B-cell-depleted T cells, or PBMCs.

Authors' analysis steps: Quantification of nucleated cells was approximated via reference gene primer amplification. TCRdb's table, derived via immunoSEQ multiplex PCR, lists solely in-frame clones and lacks some. V, J and clone size were drawn from that table, and D and trimming were deduced from the DNA. The sample contains roughly 350,000 clones, 85% of which appear only once. In germline, CDR1 is MNHEY, CDR2 SMNVEV (reference sequence). Trimming took off 8 bases at V and 4 bases at J, with 18 bases between the two ends. This CDR3 has 14 residues. This TCR came from a young woman with acute or convalescent COVID-19. The chain links TRBV27 to TRBJ2-7; maybe TRBD1 (6 bases). Sample: peripheral blood. The DNA of the CDR3 is TGTGCCAGCGAAACAGGGCCACCTTCTTACGAGCAGTACTTC. This sequence encodes CASETGPPSYEQYF.